The source of this T cell receptor (beta chain) is a study of T cells in narcolepsy. Measured with immunoSEQ multiplex PCR; TCRdb has only the in-frame clones, and not every one. The table records approximately 16,000 clones, roughly two thirds of them present only once. On this clone: The antigen is not known.

Study findings and constraints: Reportedly, autoreactive clonotypes were serially detected in patients' blood but not controls'. Comparing one patient's CSF and blood CD4+ clonotypes highlighted HCRT- and TRIB2-specific autoreactive clonotypes.

CDR3 length: 16 residues. CDR1 and CDR2 from the germline V gene are SGHNT and YYREEE (reference sequence). After removal of 3 bases from V and 4 bases from J, the junction contained 3 bases not matched to a gene. This TCR derives from a human donor with narcolepsy. The chain employs TRBV5-4 and TRBJ2-3; 15 bases map to TRBD2. Material for sequencing was CD45RA- memory CD8+ T cells from PBMCs. CDR3 in DNA: TGTGCCAGCAGCTACGGACTAGCGGGGGGGCCAGATACGCAGTATTTT. It specifies CASSYGLAGGPDTQYF.